The 25 T cell receptor beta chains reported below all come from one sample, sequenced in a study of T-cell reconstitution after alpha-beta-depleted transplantation in children. TCRbeta library construction was performed incorporating unique molecular identifiers. TCRdb re-called the PCR reads with MiXCR, one entry per CDR3 protein. Of about 400,000 distinct CDR3 sequences detected, about 20% appear once; the ten largest clones hold less than 4.5%. Specimen: PBMCs from the stem cell graft donor, collected from the stem cell graft. The origin of the receptors is a human donor who donated a stem cell graft to a child with acute myeloid leukemia.

This clonotype was detected only a few times. V usage is TRBV28 and J usage is TRBJ2-7; possibly TRBD1 for D (5 bases). Germline assignment: CDR1 MDHEN and CDR2 SYDVKM. V lost 5 bases and J lost 3, with 20 bases in between. This CDR3 is built from 16 residues. In DNA form, the CDR3 reads TGTGCCAGCAGTGTACCTCAGGGTGGCGGCTACTACGAGCAGTACTTC. Its protein product is CASSVPQGGGYYEQYF.

The sample holds many counts of this clonotype. This chain joins TRBV29-1 and TRBJ1-1; possibly TRBD1 for D (6 bases). V was cut by 5 bases and J by 3 bases, with 13 bases left in between. The CDR3 totals 13 residues. Germline CDR1 SQVTM, CDR2 ANQGSEA. The CDR3 region has the DNA TGCAGCGTTACGACAGGAGTGTACACTGAAGCTTTCTTT. Translating it yields CSVTTGVYTEAFF. The full variable domain, rest sourced from reference TRBV29-1 and TRBJ1-1, is SAVISQKPSRDICQRGTSLTIQCQVDSQVTMMFWYRQQPGQSLTLIATANQGSEATYESGFVIDKFPISRPNLTFSTLTVSNMSPEDSSIYLCSVTTGVYTEAFFGQGTRLTVV.

This clonotype has more than one count but fewer than ten. The chain couples TRBV29-1 to TRBJ2-7; no definite D call. This CDR3 has 16 residues. V was cut by 5 bases and J by 0 bases, with 20 bases left in between. Germline V gene data show CDR1 as SQVTM and CDR2 as ANQGSEA. The CDR3 here is CSVSKFPDPYSYEQYF. As DNA, the CDR3 is TGCAGCGTTAGTAAGTTTCCGGACCCCTACTCCTACGAGCAGTACTTC.

The rearrangement uses TRBV7-8 and TRBJ2-7; D not certain. The ends were cut back, 2 bases at V and 0 bases at J, with 14 bases in the middle. The CDR3 loop spans 16 amino acids. Germline V gene data show CDR1 as SGHVS and CDR2 as FQNEAQ. The CDR3 DNA reads as TGTGCCAGCAGCTTATACGGGCTCCCTATCTCCTACGAGCAGTACTTC. Translating it yields CASSLYGLPISYEQYF.

This clonotype was counted a few times. The chain is built from TRBV12-3 or TRBV12-4 and TRBJ2-3, with 8 bases that match TRBD2. Trimming took 2 bases from V and 5 from J; bases not matched to a gene: 3. The CDR3 contains 14 residues. The CDR3 nucleotides are TGTGCCAGCAGTTTACTCGCGGGAGGAGATACGCAGTATTTT. Its protein is CASSLLAGGDTQYF.

This clonotype was counted a few times. V gene TRBV29-1 combines with J gene TRBJ2-2, with D uncertain. The V gene's germline CDR1 is SQVTM and CDR2 ANQGSEA. This CDR3 region has 12 residues. V lost 3 bases and J 6 bases, leaving 8 bases between the germline ends. The CDR3 DNA is TGCAGCGTTGAGTCAGGTTCCGGGGAGCTGTTTTTT. Encoded protein: CSVESGSGELFF.

This clonotype was seen more than once but under ten times. The genes are TRBV6-1 and TRBJ2-3; D unclear. This CDR3 contains 15 residues. V shed 2 bases and J shed 4 bases, with 13 bases lying between them. CDR1 is MNHNS, CDR2 SASEGT, per germline. CDR3 DNA: TGTGCCAGCAGTGAAACAATACACTCGGCAGATACGCAGTATTTT. Its protein product is CASSETIHSADTQYF.

The rearrangement joins TRBV4-3 to TRBJ2-5; 10 bases are shared with TRBD2. V lost 2 bases, J lost 1 base, and 4 bases stayed unmatched. Germline lookup yields CDR1 LGHNA and CDR2 YSLEER. The CDR3 is 16 amino acids. The chain's CDR3 is CASSQKWTSGQETQYF. DNA of the CDR3: TGCGCCAGCAGCCAAAAGTGGACTAGCGGCCAAGAGACCCAGTACTTC.

This sequence joins TRBV20-1 and TRBJ2-1; D tentatively fits TRBD1 or TRBD2 (6 bases each). This CDR3 region has 16 residues. Germline loops: CDR1 DFQATT, CDR2 SNEGSKA (reference sequence). V dropped 8 bases and J dropped 4 bases, with 24 bases sitting between them. CDR3 nucleotide sequence: TGCAGTCCCAAAGGGGGGTCACAAGACCTGTACAATGAGCAGTTCTTC. Encoded protein: CSPKGGSQDLYNEQFF.

This clonotype was recorded many times. The chain carries TRBV24-1 and TRBJ2-1; tentatively, D is TRBD2 (5 bases). With 6 bases removed from V and 7 bases from J, the gap between germline ends came to 6 bases. The CDR3 is 11 amino acids. Per germline, CDR1 KGHDR and CDR2 SFDVKD. The chain's CDR3 is CATSKRNEQFF. The DNA of the CDR3 is TGTGCCACCAGTAAGCGGAATGAGCAGTTCTTC.

This clonotype was detected many times. This chain uses TRBV29-1 with TRBJ2-3; TRBD2 aligns across 9 bases. The V and J ends lost 4 bases and 2 bases, in that order; junction bases with no gene match: 7. The CDR3 covers 15 residues. Germline V gives CDR1 SQVTM, CDR2 ANQGSEA. The CDR3 sequence: CSVGRLAVDTDTQYF. In nucleotides, the CDR3 is TGCAGCGTTGGCCGACTAGCGGTCGACACAGATACGCAGTATTTT.

The rearrangement uses TRBV12-3 or TRBV12-4 and TRBJ2-2, with D perhaps TRBD1 (5 bases). There are 13 residues in the CDR3. Trimming removed 7 bases at V and 6 bases at J, with 12 bases between. The CDR3 here is CASTLGAPGELFF. The DNA for the CDR3 is TGTGCCAGCACCCTAGGGGCCCCCGGGGAGCTGTTTTTT.

As concerns this clonotype: A much larger clone differs from this one at a single base, so this may be a read error. The chain uses TRBV12-3 or TRBV12-4 and TRBJ1-1; D remains unclear. V was clipped by 0 bases and J by 4 bases, with 6 bases between them. This CDR3 contains 13 residues. In DNA form, the CDR3 reads TGTGCCAGCAGTTTAGCCGGGGTCACTGAAGCTTTCTTT. Residues: CASSLAGVTEAFF.

V usage is TRBV19 and J usage is TRBJ1-2; D is unclear. CDR3 length: 15 residues. Germline CDR1 and CDR2: LNHDA and SQIVND (reference sequence). V lost 5 bases and J lost 1, with 14 bases in between. In nucleotides, the CDR3 is TGTGCCAGTAGTCACCTCGGGCAGAGTAACTATGGCTACACCTTC. Protein: CASSHLGQSNYGYTF.

This clonotype was seen at least ten times. The chain carries TRBV21-1 and TRBJ1-5; whether TRBD1, the table's D call, matches the DNA was not checked. TRBV21-1 is designated a pseudogene. CDR3 length equals 17 residues. The CDR3 loop reads CASSKFEGRGPNQPQHF. The CDR3 DNA follows: TGTGCCAGCAGCAAATTCGAGGGGAGAGGTCCCAATCAGCCCCAGCATTTT.

A few counts support this clonotype. The chain employs TRBV18 and TRBJ2-7; the D gene could be TRBD1 or TRBD2 (5 bases each). The V end was cut by 3 bases, the J end by 1 base, with 10 bases between. This CDR3 spans 14 amino acids. Looked up from germline, CDR1 is KGHSH and CDR2 is LQKENI. Here the CDR3 reads CASSPGAVSYEQYF. Here the CDR3 DNA reads TGTGCCAGCTCACCCGGGGCTGTTTCCTACGAGCAGTACTTC. Full variable domain (outside the CDR3, taken from reference TRBV18 and TRBJ2-7): NAGVMQNPRHLVRRRGQEARLRCSPMKGHSHVYWYRQLPEEGLKFMVYLQKENIIDESGMPKERFSAEFPKEGPSILRIQQVVRGDSAAYFCASSPGAVSYEQYFGPGTRLTVT.

The genes are TRBV9 and TRBJ1-1; D remains ambiguous. CDR3 length: 13 residues. Germline CDR1 and CDR2: SGDLS and YYNGEE. Trimming cost V 0 bases and J 1 base, with 4 bases left between them. The CDR3 sequence is CASSVDGNTEAFF. The CDR3 DNA reads TGTGCCAGCAGCGTAGATGGGAACACTGAAGCTTTCTTT.

This clonotype has just a few counts. The rearrangement links TRBV27 to TRBJ2-1, with 9 nucleotides matching TRBD2. The trim removed 5 bases at V and 9 bases at J, leaving 11 bases unmatched. This CDR3 has 15 amino acids. CDR1 MNHEY and CDR2 SMNVEV come from the germline V gene (reference sequence). CDR3 nucleotides: TGTGCCAGCAGTACCCGTAGCGGGAGTTCCATTGAGCAGTTCTTC. This codes for CASSTRSGSSIEQFF.

This clonotype turned up a few times. This rearrangement joins TRBV4-2 to TRBJ1-2; 8 bases match TRBD1. This CDR3 has 14 amino acids. In germline, CDR1 is LGHNA, CDR2 YNFKEQ. Unmatched junction bases numbered 11, after V lost 1 base and J lost 13 bases. The DNA of the CDR3 is TGTGCCAGCAGCCAAGCTAGGACAGGGCCGGCCGGCACCTTC. Protein sequence: CASSQARTGPAGTF.

This clonotype appeared many times. The rearrangement joins TRBV29-1 to TRBJ2-7, with D possibly matching TRBD1 (5 bases). Trimming took off 0 bases at V and 5 bases at J, with 11 bases between the two ends. The CDR3 is 13 residues long. The germline CDR1 and CDR2 sequences are SQVTM and ANQGSEA. CDR3 loop: CSVEDGAVHEQYF. The CDR3 coding sequence is TGCAGCGTTGAAGATGGGGCAGTCCACGAGCAGTACTTC.

At least ten counts were recorded for this clonotype. The chain links TRBV27 to TRBJ2-1, with D possibly matching TRBD2 (6 bases). The CDR3 loop spans 13 amino acids. The germline V gene has CDR1 MNHEY and CDR2 SMNVEV (reference sequence). Trimming took 3 bases from V and 6 from J, leaving 9 bases between them. Here the CDR3 DNA reads TGTGCCAGCAGTTTTTTCGGGGGCAATGAGCAGTTCTTC. Protein: CASSFFGGNEQFF.

V gene TRBV6-1 combines with J gene TRBJ1-2, with D perhaps matching TRBD1 (5 bases). V dropped 5 bases and J dropped 6 bases, with 16 bases sitting between them. The CDR3 consists of 14 residues. Germline-derived CDR1 and CDR2 are MNHNS and SASEGT. CDR3 amino acids: CASSNPKGFHGYTF. The CDR3 region has the DNA TGTGCCAGCAGTAATCCGAAGGGGTTTCATGGCTACACCTTC.

J is TRBJ1-5 and V is TRBV12-3 or TRBV12-4; no clear D. The CDR3 runs to 15 residues. V lost 0 bases to trimming and J lost 0 bases, with 6 bases between them. The CDR3 DNA is TGTGCCAGCAGTTTAGCGCGTGCTAGCAATCAGCCCCAGCATTTT. The encoded protein is CASSLARASNQPQHF.

The chain couples TRBV4-3 to TRBJ2-5, with 15 nucleotides matching TRBD2. The CDR3 loop spans 16 amino acids. Germline values: CDR1 LGHNA, CDR2 YSLEER. V was pared by 1 base and J by 4 bases, with 1 base of the junction left unmatched. As DNA, the CDR3 is TGCGCCAGCAGCCAAGGGACTAGCGGGAGGGGAGAGACCCAGTACTTC. Protein sequence: CASSQGTSGRGETQYF.

The chain has TRBV29-1 and TRBJ2-7; D assignment may be TRBD1 or TRBD2 (6 bases each). Trimming shortened V by 6 bases and J by 5 bases, and 11 bases separated the two germline ends. Germline CDR1 and CDR2: SQVTM and ANQGSEA. The CDR3 is 11 amino acids. The CDR3 region has the DNA TGCAGCGTGGGAGGACAGCACGAGCAGTACTTC. It yields the protein CSVGGQHEQYF.